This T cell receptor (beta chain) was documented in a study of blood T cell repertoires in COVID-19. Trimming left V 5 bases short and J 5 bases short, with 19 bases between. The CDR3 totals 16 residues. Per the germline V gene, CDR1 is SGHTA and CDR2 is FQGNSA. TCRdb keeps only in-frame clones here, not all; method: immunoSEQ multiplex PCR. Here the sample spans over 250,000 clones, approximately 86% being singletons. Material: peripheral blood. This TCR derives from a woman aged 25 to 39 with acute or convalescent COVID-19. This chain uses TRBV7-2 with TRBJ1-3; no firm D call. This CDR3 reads CASSLGGTATRNTIYF. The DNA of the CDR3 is TGTGCCAGCAGCCTCGGAGGAACAGCAACCAGAAACACCATATATTTT. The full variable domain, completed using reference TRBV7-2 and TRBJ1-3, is GAGVSQSPSNKVTEKGKDVELRCDPISGHTALYWYRQSLGQGLEFLIYFQGNSAPDKSGLPSDRFSAERTGGSVSTLTIQRTQQEDSAVYLCASSLGGTATRNTIYFGEGSWLTVV.